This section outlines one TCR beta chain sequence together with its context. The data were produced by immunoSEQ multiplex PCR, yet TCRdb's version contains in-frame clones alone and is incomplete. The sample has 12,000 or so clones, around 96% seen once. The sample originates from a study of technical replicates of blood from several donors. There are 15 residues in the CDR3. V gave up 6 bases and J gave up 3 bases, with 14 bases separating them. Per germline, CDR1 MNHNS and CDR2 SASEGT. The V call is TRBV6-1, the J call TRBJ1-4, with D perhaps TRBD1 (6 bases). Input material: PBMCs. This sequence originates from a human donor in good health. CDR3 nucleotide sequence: TGTGCCAGCAGAGAAACAGGGTCCCCTAATGAAAAACTGTTTTTT. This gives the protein CASRETGSPNEKLFF.